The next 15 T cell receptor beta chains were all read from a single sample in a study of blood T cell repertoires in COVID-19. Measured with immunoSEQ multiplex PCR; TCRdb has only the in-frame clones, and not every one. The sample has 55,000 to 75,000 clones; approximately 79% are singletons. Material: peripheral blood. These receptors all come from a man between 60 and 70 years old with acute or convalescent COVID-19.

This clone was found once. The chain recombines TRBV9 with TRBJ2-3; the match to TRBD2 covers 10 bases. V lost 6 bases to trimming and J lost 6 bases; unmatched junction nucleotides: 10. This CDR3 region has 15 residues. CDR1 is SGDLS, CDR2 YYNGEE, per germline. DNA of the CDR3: TGTGCCAGCACCCCGAGAGCGGGAGGGGCGGATACGCAGTATTTT. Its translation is CASTPRAGGADTQYF.

CDR3 bases: TGTGCCAGCAGGGACGACAGGGATGGCTACACCTTC. This gives the protein CASRDDRDGYTF. The J gene is TRBJ1-2, the V gene TRBV5-4, with TRBD1 matching over 7 bases. The CDR3 is 12 amino acids. Per germline, CDR1 SGHNT and CDR2 YYREEE (reference sequence). The ends lost 5 bases at V and 6 bases at J; junction bases unmatched: 4.

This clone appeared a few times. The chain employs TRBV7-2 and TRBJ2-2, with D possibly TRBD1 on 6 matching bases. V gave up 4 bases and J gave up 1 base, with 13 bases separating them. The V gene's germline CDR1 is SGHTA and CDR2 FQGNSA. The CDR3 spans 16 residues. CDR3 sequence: CASSSPSGQNTGELFF. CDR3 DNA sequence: TGTGCCAGCAGCTCCCCATCGGGACAGAACACCGGGGAGCTGTTTTTT.

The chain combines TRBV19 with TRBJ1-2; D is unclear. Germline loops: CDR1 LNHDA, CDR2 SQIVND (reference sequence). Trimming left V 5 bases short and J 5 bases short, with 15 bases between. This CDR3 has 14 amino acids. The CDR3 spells CASSEDGNLYGYTF. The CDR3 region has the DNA TGTGCCAGTAGTGAGGACGGGAACCTTTATGGCTACACCTTC.

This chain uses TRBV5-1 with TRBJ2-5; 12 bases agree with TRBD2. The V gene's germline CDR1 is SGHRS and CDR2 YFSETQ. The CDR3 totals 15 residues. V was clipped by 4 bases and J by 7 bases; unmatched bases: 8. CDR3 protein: CASSTTSGSGTTQYF. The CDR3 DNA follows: TGCGCCAGCAGCACGACTAGCGGGAGTGGAACGACCCAGTACTTC.

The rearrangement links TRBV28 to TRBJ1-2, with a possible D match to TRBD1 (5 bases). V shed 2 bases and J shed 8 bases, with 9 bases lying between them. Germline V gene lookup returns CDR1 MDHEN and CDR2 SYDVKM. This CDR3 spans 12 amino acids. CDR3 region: CASSLRGRGYTF. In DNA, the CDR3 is TGTGCCAGCAGTTTAAGGGGAAGGGGCTACACCTTC.

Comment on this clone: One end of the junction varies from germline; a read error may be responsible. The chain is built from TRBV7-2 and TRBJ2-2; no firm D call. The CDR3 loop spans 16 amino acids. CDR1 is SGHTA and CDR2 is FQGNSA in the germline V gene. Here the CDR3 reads CASSSRLVENAGELFF. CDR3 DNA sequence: TGTGCCAGCAGCAGTCGTTTAGTGGAGAACGCCGGGGAGCTGTTTTTT.

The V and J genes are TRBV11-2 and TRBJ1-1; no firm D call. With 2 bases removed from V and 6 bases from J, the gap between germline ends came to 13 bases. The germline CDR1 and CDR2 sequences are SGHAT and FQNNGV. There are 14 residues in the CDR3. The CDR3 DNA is TGTGCCAGCAGCTTATCAGACAAACGCTCTGAAGCTTTCTTT. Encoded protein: CASSLSDKRSEAFF.

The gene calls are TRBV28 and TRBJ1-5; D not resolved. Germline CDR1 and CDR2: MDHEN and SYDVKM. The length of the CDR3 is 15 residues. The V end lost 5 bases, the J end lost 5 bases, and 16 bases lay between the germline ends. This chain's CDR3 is CASSPPRSRDQPQHF. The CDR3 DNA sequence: TGTGCCAGCAGTCCTCCGCGGTCTCGAGATCAGCCCCAGCATTTT.

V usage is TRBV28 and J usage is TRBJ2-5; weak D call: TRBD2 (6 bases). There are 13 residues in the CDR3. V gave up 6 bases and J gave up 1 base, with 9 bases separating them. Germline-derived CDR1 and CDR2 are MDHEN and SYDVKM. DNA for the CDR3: TGTGCCAGCAGAAGGGGACTCCAAGAGACCCAGTACTTC. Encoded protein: CASRRGLQETQYF.

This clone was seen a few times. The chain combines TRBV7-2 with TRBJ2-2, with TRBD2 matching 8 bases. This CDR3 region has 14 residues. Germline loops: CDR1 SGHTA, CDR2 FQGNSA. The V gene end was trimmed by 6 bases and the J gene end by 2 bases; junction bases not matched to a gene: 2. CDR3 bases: TGTGCCAGCAGAGCGGGAGCAAACACCGGGGAGCTGTTTTTT. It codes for CASRAGANTGELFF. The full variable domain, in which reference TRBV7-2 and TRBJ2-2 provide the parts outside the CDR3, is GAGVSQSPSNKVTEKGKDVELRCDPISGHTALYWYRQSLGQGLEFLIYFQGNSAPDKSGLPSDRFSAERTGGSVSTLTIQRTQQEDSAVYLCASRAGANTGELFFGEGSRLTVL.

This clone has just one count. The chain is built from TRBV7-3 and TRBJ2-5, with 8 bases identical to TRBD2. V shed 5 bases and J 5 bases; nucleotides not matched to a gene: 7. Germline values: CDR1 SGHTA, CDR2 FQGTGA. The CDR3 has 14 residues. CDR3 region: CASSVSGSGETQYF. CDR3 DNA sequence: TGTGCCAGCAGCGTAAGCGGGAGCGGTGAGACCCAGTACTTC.

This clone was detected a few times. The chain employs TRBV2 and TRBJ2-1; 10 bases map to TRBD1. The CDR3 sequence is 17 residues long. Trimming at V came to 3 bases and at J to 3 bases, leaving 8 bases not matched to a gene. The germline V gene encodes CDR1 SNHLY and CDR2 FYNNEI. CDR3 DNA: TGTGCCAGCAGTGAGGGACAGGGGAGGTCCGACTACAATGAGCAGTTCTTC. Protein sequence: CASSEGQGRSDYNEQFF. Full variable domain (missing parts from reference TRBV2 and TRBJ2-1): EPEVTQTPSHQVTQMGQEVILRCVPISNHLYFYWYRQILGQKVEFLVSFYNNEISEKSEIFDDQFSVERPDGSNFTLKIRSTKLEDSAMYFCASSEGQGRSDYNEQFFGPGTRLTVL.

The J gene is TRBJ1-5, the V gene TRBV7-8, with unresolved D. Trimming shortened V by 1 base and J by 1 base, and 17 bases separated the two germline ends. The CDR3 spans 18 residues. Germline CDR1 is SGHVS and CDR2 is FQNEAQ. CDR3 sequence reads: CASSLVRRTRVSNQPQHF. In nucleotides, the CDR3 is TGTGCCAGCAGCTTAGTTAGGAGAACCAGAGTAAGCAATCAGCCCCAGCATTTT.

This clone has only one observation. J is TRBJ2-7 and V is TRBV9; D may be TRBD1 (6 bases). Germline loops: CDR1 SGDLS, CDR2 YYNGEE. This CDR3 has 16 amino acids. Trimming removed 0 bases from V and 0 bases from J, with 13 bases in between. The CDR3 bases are TGTGCCAGCAGCGTAGATGCAGGGGACGGCTCCTACGAGCAGTACTTC. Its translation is CASSVDAGDGSYEQYF.